Included here is one TCR beta chain sequence, with context. Trimming took 6 bases from V and 3 from J; bases not matched to a gene: 16. The CDR3 is made up of 17 amino acids. Germline loops: CDR1 MNHEY, CDR2 SVGAGI. TCRdb called the RT-PCR reads again in MiXCR, with one record for every CDR3 protein. The sample consists of more than 600,000 distinct CDR3 sequences, around 14% of them appearing once. Material for sequencing was memory CD4+ T cells from blood. This chain connects TRBV6-5 to TRBJ1-2; 7 nucleotides line up with TRBD1. The clonotype originates from a female donor in good health, serving as a healthy control. This CDR3 is CASRPITGDRAHYGYTF. The CDR3 DNA follows: TGTGCCAGCAGACCAATTACGGGAGACAGGGCCCACTATGGCTACACCTTC.